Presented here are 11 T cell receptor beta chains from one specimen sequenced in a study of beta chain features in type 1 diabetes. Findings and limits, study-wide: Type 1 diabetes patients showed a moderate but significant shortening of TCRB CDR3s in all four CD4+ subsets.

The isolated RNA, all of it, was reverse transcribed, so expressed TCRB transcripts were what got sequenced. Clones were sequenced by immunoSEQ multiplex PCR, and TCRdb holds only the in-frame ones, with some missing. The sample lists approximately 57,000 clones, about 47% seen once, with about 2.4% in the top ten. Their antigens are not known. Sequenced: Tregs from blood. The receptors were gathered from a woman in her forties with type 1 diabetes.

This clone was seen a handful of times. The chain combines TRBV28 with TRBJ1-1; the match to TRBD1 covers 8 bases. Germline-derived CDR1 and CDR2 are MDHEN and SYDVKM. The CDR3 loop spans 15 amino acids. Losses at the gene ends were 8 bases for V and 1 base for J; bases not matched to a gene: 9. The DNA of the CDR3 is TGTGCCAGCGTGGATTCTGACAGGGGGAACACTGAAGCTTTCTTT. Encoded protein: CASVDSDRGNTEAFF.

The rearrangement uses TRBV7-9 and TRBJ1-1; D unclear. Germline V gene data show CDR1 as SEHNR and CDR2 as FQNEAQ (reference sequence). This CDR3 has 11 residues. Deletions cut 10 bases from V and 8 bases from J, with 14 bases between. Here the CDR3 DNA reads TGTGCCACCGGGTTGAACGCCGAAGCTTTCTTT. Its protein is CATGLNAEAFF.

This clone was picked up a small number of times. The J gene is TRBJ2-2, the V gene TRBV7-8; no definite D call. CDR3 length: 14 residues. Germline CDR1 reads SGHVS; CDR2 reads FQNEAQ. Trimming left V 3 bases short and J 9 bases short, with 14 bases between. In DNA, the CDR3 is TGTGCCAGCAGCTTGGAAAGACTTGCCTGGGAGCTGTTTTTT. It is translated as CASSLERLAWELFF.

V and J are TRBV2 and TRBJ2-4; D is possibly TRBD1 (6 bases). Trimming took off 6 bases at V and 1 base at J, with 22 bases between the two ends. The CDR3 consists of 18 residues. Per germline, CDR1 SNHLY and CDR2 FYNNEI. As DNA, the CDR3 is TGTGCCAGCAGATGCTTGGGTCGACAGGCCACTGCCAAAAACATTCAGTACTTC. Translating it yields CASRCLGRQATAKNIQYF. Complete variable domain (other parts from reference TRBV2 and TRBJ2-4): EPEVTQTPSHQVTQMGQEVILRCVPISNHLYFYWYRQILGQKVEFLVSFYNNEISEKSEIFDDQFSVERPDGSNFTLKIRSTKLEDSAMYFCASRCLGRQATAKNIQYFGAGTRLSVL.

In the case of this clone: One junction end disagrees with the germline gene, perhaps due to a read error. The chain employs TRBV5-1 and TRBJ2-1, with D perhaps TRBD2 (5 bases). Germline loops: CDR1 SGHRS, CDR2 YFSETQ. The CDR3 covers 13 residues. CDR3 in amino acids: CASTLGGPLEQFF. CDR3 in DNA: TGCGCCAGCACCTTGGGCGGGCCCTTGGAGCAGTTCTTC.

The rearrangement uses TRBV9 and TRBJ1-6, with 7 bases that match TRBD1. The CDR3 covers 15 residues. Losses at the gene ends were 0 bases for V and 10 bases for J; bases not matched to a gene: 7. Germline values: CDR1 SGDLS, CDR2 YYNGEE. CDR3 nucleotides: TGTGCCAGCAGCGTAGCCGGGACAGCTACCTCACCCCTCCACTTT. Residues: CASSVAGTATSPLHF.

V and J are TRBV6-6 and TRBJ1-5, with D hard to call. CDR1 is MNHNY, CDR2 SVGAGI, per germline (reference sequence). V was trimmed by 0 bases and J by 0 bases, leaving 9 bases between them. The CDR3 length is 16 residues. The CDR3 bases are TGTGCCAGCAGTTACTCCGCGAGTAATAGCAATCAGCCCCAGCATTTT. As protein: CASSYSASNSNQPQHF.

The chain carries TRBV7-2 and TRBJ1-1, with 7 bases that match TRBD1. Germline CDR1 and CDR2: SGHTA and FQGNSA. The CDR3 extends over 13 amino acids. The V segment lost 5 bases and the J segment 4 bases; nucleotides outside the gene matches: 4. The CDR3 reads CASSDDRVTEAFF. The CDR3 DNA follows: TGTGCCAGCAGCGACGACAGGGTCACTGAAGCTTTCTTT. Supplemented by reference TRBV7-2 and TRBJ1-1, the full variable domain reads GAGVSQSPSNKVTEKGKDVELRCDPISGHTALYWYRQSLGQGLEFLIYFQGNSAPDKSGLPSDRFSAERTGGSVSTLTIQRTQQEDSAVYLCASSDDRVTEAFFGQGTRLTVV.

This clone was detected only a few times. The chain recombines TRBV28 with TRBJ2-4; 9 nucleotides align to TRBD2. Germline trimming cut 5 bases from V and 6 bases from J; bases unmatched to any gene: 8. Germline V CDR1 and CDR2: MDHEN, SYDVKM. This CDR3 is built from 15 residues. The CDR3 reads CASSPIFSGGNIQYF. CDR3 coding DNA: TGTGCCAGCAGTCCCATATTTAGCGGGGGAAACATTCAGTACTTC. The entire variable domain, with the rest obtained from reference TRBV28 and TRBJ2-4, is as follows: DVKVTQSSRYLVKRTGEKVFLECVQDMDHENMFWYRQDPGLGLRLIYFSYDVKMKEKGDIPEGYSVSREKKERFSLILESASTNQTSMYLCASSPIFSGGNIQYFGAGTRLSVL.

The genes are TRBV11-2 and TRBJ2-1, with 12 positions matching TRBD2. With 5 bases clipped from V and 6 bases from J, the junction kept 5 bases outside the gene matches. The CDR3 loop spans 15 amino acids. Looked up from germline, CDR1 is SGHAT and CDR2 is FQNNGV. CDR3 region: CASSRASGRANEQFF. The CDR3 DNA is TGTGCCAGCAGCCGGGCTAGCGGGAGGGCCAATGAGCAGTTCTTC.

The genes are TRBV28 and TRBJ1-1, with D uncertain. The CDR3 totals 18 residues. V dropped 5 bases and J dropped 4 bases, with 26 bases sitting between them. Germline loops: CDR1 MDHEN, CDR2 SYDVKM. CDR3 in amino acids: CASSAINRVPSITTEAFF. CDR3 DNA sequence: TGTGCCAGCAGTGCGATCAACCGGGTTCCCAGTATAACCACTGAAGCTTTCTTT.